The 5 T cell receptor beta chains presented below share a single source sample, sequenced in a study of blood T cell repertoires in COVID-19. Only in-frame clones appear in the TCRdb table, and some are missing; sequencing was by immunoSEQ multiplex PCR. The sample shows under 300,000 clones, approximately 80% of them seen only once. Sequenced sample: peripheral blood. These receptors were taken from a woman between 18 and 30 years old with acute or convalescent COVID-19.

The gene calls are TRBV5-6 and TRBJ2-3; TRBD2 is a possible D gene (6 bases). The ends were cut back, 0 bases at V and 5 bases at J, with 19 bases in the middle. This CDR3 is built from 17 residues. Looked up from germline, CDR1 is SGHDT and CDR2 is YYEEEE. In DNA form, the CDR3 reads TGTGCCAGCAGCTTGGTTGGCGGGAACCACTTCCGAGATACGCAGTATTTT. Its protein product is CASSLVGGNHFRDTQYF.

This chain links TRBV6-6 with TRBJ1-6, with 9 bases fitting TRBD1. Germline CDR1 and CDR2: MNHNY and SVGAGI (reference sequence). CDR3 length: 14 residues. Losses at the gene ends were 5 bases for V and 12 bases for J; bases not matched to a gene: 8. This CDR3 reads CASSQDRGPVPLHF. The CDR3 DNA reads as TGTGCCAGCAGTCAGGACAGGGGTCCCGTACCCCTCCACTTT.

This chain uses TRBV4-3 with TRBJ1-2, with a possible D match to TRBD1 (6 bases). Germline lookup yields CDR1 LGHNA and CDR2 YSLEER. This CDR3 is built from 14 residues. The germline V and J ends were trimmed by 3 bases and 2 bases, with 10 bases remaining between them. The CDR3 is CASSQVTGNYGYTF. As DNA, the CDR3 is TGCGCCAGCAGCCAGGTGACAGGAAACTATGGCTACACCTTC.

This clone was seen a few times. The V and J genes are TRBV6-2 or TRBV6-3 and TRBJ2-2; 11 nucleotides agree with TRBD2. The V segment lost 5 bases and the J segment 6 bases; nucleotides outside the gene matches: 11. CDR1 and CDR2 (germline): MNHEY, SVGEGT. This CDR3 is 17 amino acids long. In DNA form, the CDR3 reads TGTGCCAGCAGTCCGAACCCAACTAGCGGGAGCGCCGGGGAGCTGTTTTTT. This codes for CASSPNPTSGSAGELFF.

The chain couples TRBV5-6 to TRBJ2-7; TRBD1 matches 8 bases. The CDR3 is made up of 13 amino acids. Per germline, CDR1 SGHDT and CDR2 YYEEEE. Germline trimming cut 10 bases from V and 6 bases from J; bases unmatched to any gene: 12. The CDR3 DNA reads as TGTGCCGGCTCAACAGGGGGGCCCTGCGAGCAGTACTTC. It is translated as CAGSTGGPCEQYF.